The 23 T cell receptor beta chains presented below share a single source sample, sequenced in a study of T cell changes during pregnancy in multiple sclerosis. The table came from immunoSEQ multiplex PCR; TCRdb's copy has only in-frame clones and leaves some out. The table includes about 75,000 clones, 89% detected once. The material was peripheral blood, obtained in the first trimester of pregnancy. The origin of the receptors is a female donor in good health, enrolled as a control in a pregnancy study.

The rearrangement uses TRBV27 and TRBJ2-7; tentatively, D is TRBD1 (7 bases). V was pared by 5 bases and J by 2 bases, with 16 bases between. The germline V gene encodes CDR1 MNHEY and CDR2 SMNVEV (reference sequence). This CDR3 has 15 residues. The CDR3 DNA reads as TGTGCCAGCAGTCTTAGACAGGGAGGACCCTACGAGCAGTACTTC. Protein product: CASSLRQGGPYEQYF.

The chain employs TRBV7-9 and TRBJ1-2; 9 bases fit TRBD1. Germline values: CDR1 SEHNR, CDR2 FQNEAQ (reference sequence). The CDR3 extends over 15 amino acids. V shed 4 bases and J 6 bases; nucleotides not matched to a gene: 9. This chain's CDR3 is CASSSYTGQGNGYTF. The CDR3 DNA reads as TGTGCCAGCAGCTCCTATACGGGACAGGGAAATGGCTACACCTTC. Full variable domain (rest looked up from reference TRBV7-9 and TRBJ1-2): DTGVSQNPRHKITKRGQNVTFRCDPISEHNRLYWYRQTLGQGPEFLTYFQNEAQLEKSRLLSDRFSAERPKGSFSTLEIQRTEQGDSAMYLCASSSYTGQGNGYTFGSGTRLTVV.

This chain uses TRBV18 with TRBJ1-2, with a tentative D call TRBD1 (6 bases). CDR3 length: 17 residues. V was clipped by 6 bases and J by 0 bases, with 20 bases between them. Germline V gene sequence: CDR1 KGHSH, CDR2 LQKENI. The CDR3 is CASSSLQGRSANYGYTF. The CDR3 nucleotides read TGTGCCAGCTCGTCGTTACAGGGCAGGTCGGCTAACTATGGCTACACCTTC.

The chain uses TRBV7-9 and TRBJ1-4; D gene uncertain. The CDR3 loop spans 15 amino acids. Trimming removed 5 bases at V and 0 bases at J, with 10 bases between. Germline V lookup: CDR1 SEHNR, CDR2 FQNEAQ (reference sequence). CDR3 nucleotide sequence: TGTGCCAGCAGCCCAGGCAGAGCAACTAATGAAAAACTGTTTTTT. Translation gives CASSPGRATNEKLFF.

The V gene is TRBV19, the J gene TRBJ1-1; D unclear. The V gene lost 6 bases and the J gene lost 4 bases, with 9 bases spanning the gap. The CDR3 length is 12 residues. Per germline, CDR1 LNHDA and CDR2 SQIVND (reference sequence). The CDR3 DNA reads as TGTGCCAGTAGCGTCGGGAGCACTGAAGCTTTCTTT. This encodes CASSVGSTEAFF.

This chain links TRBV5-1 with TRBJ2-2; D perhaps matches TRBD2 (6 bases). This CDR3 comprises 15 residues. Germline V CDR1 and CDR2: SGHRS, YFSETQ. V lost 6 bases and J 9 bases, leaving 21 bases between the germline ends. CDR3 sequence reads: CASTPDMGGPRELFF. The CDR3 nucleotides read TGCGCCAGCACCCCCGATATGGGGGGTCCACGGGAGCTGTTTTTT.

The rearrangement links TRBV15 to TRBJ1-2; TRBD1 aligns across 10 bases. This CDR3 is 15 amino acids long. V trimming: 1 base; J trimming: 2 bases; junction bases outside the gene matches: 1. Germline V lookup: CDR1 LNHNV, CDR2 YYDKDF (reference sequence). CDR3 bases: TGTGCCACCAGCAGAGCGGACAGGGGGAACTATGGCTACACCTTC. Its translation: CATSRADRGNYGYTF.

The chain recombines TRBV11-1 with TRBJ1-1; 7 positions match TRBD1. The germline V gene encodes CDR1 SGHAT and CDR2 FQDESV (reference sequence). CDR3 size: 12 residues. V trimming: 8 bases; J trimming: 7 bases; junction bases outside the gene matches: 7. DNA of the CDR3: TGTGCCAGCGGCTCGGACAGGAGTGAAGCTTTCTTT. Translating gives CASGSDRSEAFF. Drawing the rest from reference TRBV11-1 and TRBJ1-1, the complete variable domain is EAEVAQSPRYKITEKSQAVAFWCDPISGHATLYWYRQILGQGPELLVQFQDESVVDDSQLPKDRFSAERLKGVDSTLKIQPAELGDSAMYLCASGSDRSEAFFGQGTRLTVV.

This chain connects TRBV25-1 to TRBJ2-1; 8 nucleotides line up with TRBD1. From germline, CDR1 is MGHDK and CDR2 SYGVNS. This CDR3 spans 14 amino acids. J was trimmed by 0 bases and V by 8 bases; bases with no gene match: 3. The CDR3 here is CASLGQGSYNEQFF. The CDR3 DNA sequence: TGTGCCAGCCTCGGACAGGGCTCCTACAATGAGCAGTTCTTC.

This clone appeared a single time. The rearrangement joins TRBV9 to TRBJ2-7; maybe TRBD1 (7 bases). V was shortened by 3 bases and J by 3 bases, with 19 bases between the two germline ends. CDR1 SGDLS and CDR2 YYNGEE come from the germline V gene. The CDR3 length is 16 residues. The CDR3 spells CASSAGNRGGGYEQYF. The CDR3 DNA reads TGTGCCAGCAGCGCCGGAAACAGGGGAGGCGGCTACGAGCAGTACTTC.

This chain joins TRBV28 and TRBJ2-7, with TRBD2 matching over 7 bases. CDR1 and CDR2 (germline): MDHEN, SYDVKM. V lost 10 bases to trimming and J lost 7 bases; unmatched junction nucleotides: 16. The CDR3 runs 14 residues. The CDR3 is CATLFWGLSGEQYF. CDR3 coding DNA: TGTGCCACCCTTTTTTGGGGACTATCGGGGGAGCAGTACTTC. Complete variable domain (other parts from reference TRBV28 and TRBJ2-7): DVKVTQSSRYLVKRTGEKVFLECVQDMDHENMFWYRQDPGLGLRLIYFSYDVKMKEKGDIPEGYSVSREKKERFSLILESASTNQTSMYLCATLFWGLSGEQYFGPGTRLTVT.

The V call is TRBV5-1, the J call TRBJ1-4, with D possibly being TRBD1 (6 bases). The CDR3 sequence is 15 residues long. Between the trimmed V and J ends, which lost 1 base and 8 bases, there was a span of 15 bases. CDR1 and CDR2 from the germline V gene are SGHRS and YFSETQ. The chain's CDR3 is CASSLHGQGREKLFF. CDR3 nucleotide sequence: TGCGCCAGCAGCTTGCATGGTCAGGGGAGAGAAAAACTGTTTTTT.

The chain uses TRBV7-2 and TRBJ2-7; D is perhaps TRBD1 (5 bases). V gave up 5 bases and J gave up 6 bases, with 17 bases separating them. This CDR3 is 14 amino acids long. CDR1 is SGHTA and CDR2 is FQGNSA in the germline V gene. The CDR3 loop reads CASSHAPPRVEQYF. In DNA form, the CDR3 reads TGTGCCAGCAGCCACGCCCCCCCCAGGGTCGAGCAGTACTTC.

This clone showed up just once. The J gene is TRBJ2-2, the V gene TRBV7-2, with TRBD1 matching 9 bases. CDR3 length: 16 amino acids. Germline V gene lookup returns CDR1 SGHTA and CDR2 FQGNSA. J was trimmed by 4 bases and V by 4 bases; bases with no gene match: 7. The CDR3 region has the DNA TGTGCCAGCAGCTCCTACAGGGGGCAGGGCACCGGGGAGCTGTTTTTT. Residues: CASSSYRGQGTGELFF.

The chain is built from TRBV7-7 and TRBJ2-7, with 9 bases identical to TRBD1. The CDR3 is 14 amino acids. V shed 5 bases, J shed 6 bases, and the junction held 8 bases outside the gene matches. The germline V gene has CDR1 SSHAT and CDR2 FNYEAQ (reference sequence). The CDR3 spells CASSPGTGSSEQYF. The CDR3 DNA reads as TGTGCCAGCAGCCCCGGGACAGGGTCTTCCGAGCAGTACTTC.

The chain combines TRBV6-5 with TRBJ1-3; the D is unclear. Germline V CDR1 and CDR2: MNHEY, SVGAGI. V was cut by 6 bases and J by 0 bases, with 9 bases left in between. This CDR3 has 14 amino acids. CDR3 region: CASRRTYSGNTIYF. The CDR3 DNA follows: TGTGCCAGCAGACGCACCTACTCTGGAAACACCATATATTTT.

The chain employs TRBV7-6 and TRBJ2-3; no clear D. This CDR3 comprises 17 residues. Looked up from germline, CDR1 is SGHVS and CDR2 is FNYEAQ. V lost 2 bases to trimming and J lost 4 bases, with 19 bases between them. In nucleotides, the CDR3 is TGTGCCAGCAGCTTACCCTCGATTACGGATGGGCCAGATACGCAGTATTTT. As protein: CASSLPSITDGPDTQYF.

This chain uses TRBV2 with TRBJ1-2; 9 bases match TRBD1. This CDR3 region has 15 residues. Germline values: CDR1 SNHLY, CDR2 FYNNEI. Trimming took 6 bases from V and 7 from J; bases not matched to a gene: 12. Here the CDR3 DNA reads TGTGCCAGCAGGGTACGACAGGGGGGCATGACTGGCTACACCTTC. Its protein product is CASRVRQGGMTGYTF.

The chain links TRBV30 to TRBJ1-2; 9 positions match TRBD1. Germline loops: CDR1 GTSNPN, CDR2 SVGIG (reference sequence). There are 13 residues in the CDR3. V lost 8 bases and J lost 1; bases outside the gene matches: 5. The CDR3 spells CASDRGFNYGYTF. The CDR3 coding sequence is TGTGCCAGCGACAGGGGGTTTAACTATGGCTACACCTTC.

The V and J genes are TRBV19 and TRBJ1-2; 10 bases align to TRBD1. The V gene end was trimmed by 3 bases and the J gene end by 8 bases; junction bases not matched to a gene: 9. Per the germline V gene, CDR1 is LNHDA and CDR2 is SQIVND (reference sequence). The CDR3 is 15 residues long. CDR3 sequence (DNA): TGTGCCAGTAGTATGGGGCGACAGGGGGCGTACGGCTACACCTTC. Translated: CASSMGRQGAYGYTF.

The V and J genes are TRBV7-6 and TRBJ2-7, with 10 bases lining up with TRBD2. The trim removed 5 bases at V and 5 bases at J, leaving 9 bases unmatched. CDR1 and CDR2 (germline): SGHVS, FNYEAQ. The CDR3 is 15 amino acids. CDR3 amino acids: CASSQVAGGLNEQYF. The CDR3 DNA sequence: TGTGCCAGCAGCCAGGTAGCGGGGGGCCTCAACGAGCAGTACTTC.

This clone was seen a few times. This sequence joins TRBV19 and TRBJ1-3; tentatively, D is TRBD1 (5 bases). This CDR3 region has 15 residues. The V end lost 1 base, the J end lost 0 bases, and 7 bases lay between the germline ends. Germline CDR1 LNHDA, CDR2 SQIVND (reference sequence). This chain's CDR3 is CASSIAGRSGNTIYF. CDR3 bases: TGTGCCAGTAGTATAGCAGGGCGCTCTGGAAACACCATATATTTT. The complete variable domain, with remaining parts taken from reference TRBV19 and TRBJ1-3, reads DGGITQSPKYLFRKEGQNVTLSCEQNLNHDAMYWYRQDPGQGLRLIYYSQIVNDFQKGDIAEGYSVSREKKESFPLTVTSAQKNPTAFYLCASSIAGRSGNTIYFGEGSWLTVV.

The chain carries TRBV7-7 and TRBJ2-7; TRBD1 is a possible D gene (6 bases). The V end was cut by 5 bases, the J end by 6 bases, with 14 bases between. CDR3 length equals 13 residues. The germline V gene has CDR1 SSHAT and CDR2 FNYEAQ (reference sequence). CDR3 sequence (DNA): TGTGCCAGCAGCCATAAAACAGGGAGCGAGCAGTACTTC. Residues: CASSHKTGSEQYF.